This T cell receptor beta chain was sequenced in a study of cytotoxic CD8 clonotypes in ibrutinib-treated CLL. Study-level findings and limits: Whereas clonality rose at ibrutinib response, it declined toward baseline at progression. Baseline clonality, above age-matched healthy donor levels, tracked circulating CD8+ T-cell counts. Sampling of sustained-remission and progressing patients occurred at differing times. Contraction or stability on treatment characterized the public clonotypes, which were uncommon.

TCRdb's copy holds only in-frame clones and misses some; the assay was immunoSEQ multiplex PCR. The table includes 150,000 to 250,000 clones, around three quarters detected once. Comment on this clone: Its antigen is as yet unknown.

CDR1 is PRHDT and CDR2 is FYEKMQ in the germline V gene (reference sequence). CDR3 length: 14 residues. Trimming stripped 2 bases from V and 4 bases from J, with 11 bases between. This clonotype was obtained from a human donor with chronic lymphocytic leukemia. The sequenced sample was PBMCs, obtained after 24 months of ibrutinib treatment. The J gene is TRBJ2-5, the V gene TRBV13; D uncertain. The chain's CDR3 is CASSLSEMGETQYF. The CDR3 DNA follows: TGTGCCAGCAGCTTAAGTGAAATGGGAGAGACCCAGTACTTC.